Listed here is a single T cell receptor beta chain. The CDR3 sequence is 13 residues long. The ends were cut back, 3 bases at V and 8 bases at J, with 13 bases in the middle. This specimen comes from a study of blood T cell repertoires in COVID-19. Background on the study: There were acute and convalescent COVID-19 samples, and they came from the United States, Italy and Spain. Sources were T cells, B-cell-depleted T cells, or PBMCs; the material itself was cDNA or gDNA.

Enrolled during active infection, Seattle patients were then followed longitudinally. Study processing details: Scientists estimated how many nucleated cells there were by amplifying reference gene primers. Data came from immunoSEQ multiplex PCR; TCRdb stores just in-frame clones and leaves some out. V and J calls and clone size are as listed in that table; D and trimming were resolved from the DNA. The table includes approximately 500,000 clones, roughly nine tenths detected once. This receptor was obtained from a woman aged 50 to 60 with COVID-19, enrolled during active disease. The sequenced sample was peripheral blood. The chain uses TRBV12-3 or TRBV12-4 and TRBJ1-2; no clear D gene. CDR3 amino acids: CASSFAVFWGYTF. The DNA for the CDR3 is TGTGCCAGCAGTTTCGCGGTTTTCTGGGGCTACACCTTC.